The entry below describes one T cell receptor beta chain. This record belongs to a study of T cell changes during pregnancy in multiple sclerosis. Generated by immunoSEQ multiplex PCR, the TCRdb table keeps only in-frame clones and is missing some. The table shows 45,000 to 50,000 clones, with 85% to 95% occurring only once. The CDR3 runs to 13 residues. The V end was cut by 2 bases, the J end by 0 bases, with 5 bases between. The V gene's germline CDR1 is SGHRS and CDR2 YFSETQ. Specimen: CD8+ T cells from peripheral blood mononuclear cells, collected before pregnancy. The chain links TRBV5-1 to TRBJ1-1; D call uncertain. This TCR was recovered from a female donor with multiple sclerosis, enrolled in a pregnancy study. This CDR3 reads CASSFELNTEAFF. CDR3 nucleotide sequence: TGCGCCAGCAGCTTTGAGTTGAACACTGAAGCTTTCTTT.